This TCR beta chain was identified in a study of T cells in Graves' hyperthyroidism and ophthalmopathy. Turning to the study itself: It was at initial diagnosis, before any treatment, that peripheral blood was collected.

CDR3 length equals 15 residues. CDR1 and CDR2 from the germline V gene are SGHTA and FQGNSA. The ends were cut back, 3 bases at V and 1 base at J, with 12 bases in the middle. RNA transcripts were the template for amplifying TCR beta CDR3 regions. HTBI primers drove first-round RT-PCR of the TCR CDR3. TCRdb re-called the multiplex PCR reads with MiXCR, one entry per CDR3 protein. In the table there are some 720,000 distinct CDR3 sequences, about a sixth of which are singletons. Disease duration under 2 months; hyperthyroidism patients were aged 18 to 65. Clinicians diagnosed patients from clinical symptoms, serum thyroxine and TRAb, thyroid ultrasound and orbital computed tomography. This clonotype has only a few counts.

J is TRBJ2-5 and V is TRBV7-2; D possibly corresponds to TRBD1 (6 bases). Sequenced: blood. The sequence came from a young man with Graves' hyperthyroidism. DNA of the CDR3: TGTGCCAGCAGCTTTACAGGGAGAGCCCAAGAGACCCAGTACTTC. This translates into CASSFTGRAQETQYF.